This T cell receptor beta chain appears in the sequencing data of a study of blood T cell repertoires in COVID-19. Overall study: PBMCs, B-cell-depleted T cells, or T cells were the source of the cDNA or gDNA that made up the material.

There are 15 residues in the CDR3. Germline CDR1 KGHDR, CDR2 SFDVKD. The V end was cut by 3 bases, the J end by 1 base, with 11 bases between. Using immunoSEQ multiplex PCR, the repertoire was profiled, and TCRdb retains in-frame clones only, with some absent. The sample has around 94,000 clones, around 90% seen once. This chain connects TRBV24-1 to TRBJ1-1; the D gene is possibly TRBD1 (6 bases). The receptor comes from a woman in her 50s with COVID-19, enrolled during active disease. Sequencing was performed on peripheral blood. The chain's CDR3 is CATSDRGAGNTEAFF. CDR3 sequence (DNA): TGTGCCACCAGTGATCGGGGGGCAGGGAACACTGAAGCTTTCTTT.